This T cell receptor beta chain was sequenced in a study of regulatory T cells in long-lasting Graves disease. Study-level results: Shared public clonotypes totalled about 2,800 in persistent patients, compared with 966 in new patients.

Remarks on this clonotype: No antigen is known for it.

Trimming took 2 bases from V and 4 from J; bases not matched to a gene: 7. CDR1 is SNHLY, CDR2 FYNNEI, per germline. This CDR3 is 15 amino acids long. The time point was: newly diagnosed GD, antithyroid drugs for less than 3 months. PBMC-extracted RNA yielded the TCR library. The diagnosis of Graves' disease used American Thyroid Association guidelines. Relying on iRepertoire HTBI primers and Arm-PCR of CDR3 regions, the team built TCR beta libraries. Using its own MiXCR run on the multiplex PCR reads, TCRdb lists one record per CDR3 protein. Of 450,000 to 500,000 distinct CDR3 sequences in the sample, roughly 16% were seen once. This sample was shared with a second study, whose subject was T cells in Graves' hyperthyroidism and ophthalmopathy. Per that study: Researchers ran a first-round RT-PCR on the TCR CDR3 using the HTBI primer set.

The receptor's source is a man aged 35 to 55 with Graves disease. V gene TRBV2 combines with J gene TRBJ2-7; TRBD2 matches 8 bases. Source: peripheral blood mononuclear cells (PBMCs), taken at new diagnosis, from a patient treated with antithyroid drugs. The CDR3 DNA reads as TGTGCCAGCAGTGAACTAGCGGGCAGCCTTTACGAGCAGTACTTC. This codes for CASSELAGSLYEQYF.